The rows below give T cell receptor beta chains drawn from one sample of a study of blood T cells in healthy people across ages. TCRdb processed the 5' RACE reads anew with MiXCR; each CDR3 protein has one entry. Found here are around 520,000 distinct CDR3 sequences, roughly a quarter of them singletons; the top ten hold approximately 3.6%. These data also featured in a second study, about T cells of mothers and their children.

The sequenced sample consisted of blood. Receptors were obtained from a boy aged 2 to 9 in good health. The CDR3 runs from the conserved cysteine through the conserved F or W.

v_gene: TRBV7-9; j_gene: NA; CDR3aa: CASSLAGGLYEQFF
v_gene: TRBV6-2/TRBV6-3; j_gene: TRBJ1-3; CDR3aa: CASSYELDREDGNTIYF
v_gene: TRBV9; j_gene: TRBJ2-3; CDR3aa: CASNQRGGVDTQYF
v_gene: TRBV7-6; j_gene: TRBJ2-2; CDR3aa: CASSPQGPSDTGELFF
v_gene: TRBV12-5; j_gene: TRBJ2-1; CDR3aa: CASGGLETYNEQFF
v_gene: TRBV5-1; j_gene: TRBJ1-2; CDR3aa: CASSLVRHRARGLYGYTF
v_gene: TRBV20-1; j_gene: TRBJ2-1; CDR3aa: CSAREPGTSGISYNEQFF
v_gene: TRBV6-5; j_gene: TRBJ2-5; CDR3aa: CASSSPSGGAGETQYF
v_gene: TRBV12-3/TRBV12-4; j_gene: TRBJ2-1; CDR3aa: CASSLGGGLHNEQFF
v_gene: TRBV9; j_gene: TRBJ2-2; CDR3aa: CASSVGRGGLTGELFF
v_gene: TRBV12-3/TRBV12-4; j_gene: TRBJ2-5; CDR3aa: CASRGTTQYF
v_gene: TRBV29-1; j_gene: TRBJ1-2; CDR3aa: CSVENRQDYGYTF
v_gene: TRBV3-1; j_gene: TRBJ2-3; CDR3aa: CASSQEATDTQYF
v_gene: TRBV11-3; j_gene: TRBJ2-2; CDR3aa: CASSFLTGKNTGELFF
v_gene: TRBV28; j_gene: TRBJ1-5; CDR3aa: CASSLFQYSNQPQHF
v_gene: TRBV5-6; j_gene: TRBJ2-5; CDR3aa: CASSLWDRGGETQYF
v_gene: TRBV6-5; j_gene: TRBJ1-1; CDR3aa: CAGSKSRGQTEAFF
v_gene: TRBV20-1; j_gene: TRBJ2-3; CDR3aa: CSASFSGGKDTQYF
v_gene: TRBV6-6; j_gene: TRBJ2-5; CDR3aa: CASRTGGETETQYF
v_gene: TRBV28; j_gene: TRBJ2-6; CDR3aa: CASSSPRALNLSGANVLTF
v_gene: TRBV19; j_gene: TRBJ1-1; CDR3aa: CASSIGGQGNEAFF
v_gene: TRBV20-1; j_gene: TRBJ1-2; CDR3aa: CSARDEHTYNYGYTF
v_gene: TRBV12-3/TRBV12-4; j_gene: TRBJ2-7; CDR3aa: CASSLKAPRVYEQYF
v_gene: TRBV20-1; j_gene: TRBJ2-5; CDR3aa: CSASGLAGQETQYF
v_gene: TRBV20-1; j_gene: TRBJ2-5; CDR3aa: CSAPLGNVEETQYF
v_gene: TRBV20-1; j_gene: TRBJ1-2; CDR3aa: CSAKSTGDGYTF
v_gene: TRBV4-3; j_gene: TRBJ2-3; CDR3aa: CASRPGGAYTDTQYF
v_gene: TRBV12-5; j_gene: TRBJ1-1; CDR3aa: CASGWENTEAFF
v_gene: TRBV2; j_gene: TRBJ2-4; CDR3aa: CASSERTVRGGFQYF
v_gene: TRBV20-1; j_gene: TRBJ2-3; CDR3aa: CSARDLLAENTDTQYF
v_gene: TRBV12-3/TRBV12-4; j_gene: NA; CDR3aa: CASRRLENEQFF
v_gene: TRBV5-5; j_gene: TRBJ1-6; CDR3aa: CASSLRTGGRNSPLHF
v_gene: TRBV27; j_gene: TRBJ2-7; CDR3aa: CASSSTSSYYEQYF
v_gene: TRBV4-3; j_gene: TRBJ1-5; CDR3aa: CASSRDRESNQPQHF
v_gene: TRBV2; j_gene: TRBJ1-2; CDR3aa: CASMDGRGYTF
v_gene: TRBV6-2/TRBV6-3; j_gene: TRBJ1-1; CDR3aa: CASRINLLGRNTEAFF
v_gene: TRBV3-1; j_gene: TRBJ2-7; CDR3aa: CASSQDAYDYEQYF
v_gene: TRBV2; j_gene: TRBJ2-1; CDR3aa: CASSEWDRVSNEQFF
v_gene: TRBV2; j_gene: TRBJ1-5; CDR3aa: CASSDLRQLAQPFQHF
v_gene: TRBV7-2; j_gene: TRBJ1-1; CDR3aa: CASSFGFLRDTEAFF
v_gene: TRBV7-8; j_gene: NA; CDR3aa: CASRLLGSGGYEQYF
v_gene: TRBV12-3/TRBV12-4; j_gene: TRBJ2-5; CDR3aa: CASRLGGGSETQYF
v_gene: TRBV29-1; j_gene: TRBJ1-2; CDR3aa: CSGGGTAYGYTF